The 3 T cell receptor beta chains reported below all come from one sample, sequenced in a study of T cell responses to AZD1222 COVID-19 vaccine. Some clones are missing from TCRdb's copy, which holds only in-frame ones; the method was immunoSEQ multiplex PCR. The sample yields about 140,000 clones, around 90% seen once. Sample: peripheral blood, taken on day 0 of AZD1222 vaccination. The receptor source for this set is an adult in good health.

The chain employs TRBV6-5 and TRBJ1-1; no firm D call. The germline CDR1 and CDR2 sequences are MNHEY and SVGAGI. The CDR3 sequence is 14 residues long. The V end lost 6 bases, the J end lost 5 bases, and 16 bases lay between the germline ends. As DNA, the CDR3 is TGTGCCAGCAGCATACCGGGCCCCGCGACTGAAGCTTTCTTT. Its protein is CASSIPGPATEAFF.

CDR3 amino acids: CASIPKGASTEAFF. CDR3 nucleotide sequence: TGTGCCAGCATCCCTAAGGGGGCGAGCACTGAAGCTTTCTTT. The V and J genes are TRBV6-5 and TRBJ1-1, with 7 bases lining up with TRBD1. J gave up 4 bases and V 7 bases, and 9 bases lay outside the gene matches. The CDR3 is 14 residues long. CDR1 MNHEY and CDR2 SVGAGI come from the germline V gene.

The V gene is TRBV7-9, the J gene TRBJ2-2; 9 bases agree with TRBD2. The germline V gene has CDR1 SEHNR and CDR2 FQNEAQ (reference sequence). The CDR3 length is 17 residues. V lost 6 bases, J lost 2 bases, and 10 bases stayed unmatched. CDR3 in DNA: TGTGCCAGCAGTCCCCAGACTAGCGGACTAAACACCGGGGAGCTGTTTTTT. As protein: CASSPQTSGLNTGELFF.